Listed here are 20 T cell receptor beta chains from one sample, sequenced in a study of blood T cell repertoires in COVID-19. This table comes from immunoSEQ multiplex PCR, and its TCRdb copy is limited to in-frame clones, with some not included. The sample shows about 200,000 clones, roughly 76% of them seen only once. Sequencing input: peripheral blood. The receptors derive from a human donor in a cohort sampled during active COVID-19.

The chain recombines TRBV19 with TRBJ1-1, with a tentative D call TRBD1 (5 bases). The CDR3 runs to 13 residues. V was pared by 9 bases and J by 4 bases, with 15 bases between. Germline assignment: CDR1 LNHDA and CDR2 SQIVND (reference sequence). CDR3 residues: CASQTGGSTEAFF. The DNA of the CDR3 is TGTGCCAGCCAGACGGGGGGGAGCACTGAAGCTTTCTTT.

This chain links TRBV28 with TRBJ1-2; D might be TRBD1 (6 bases). Per the germline V gene, CDR1 is MDHEN and CDR2 is SYDVKM. The ends were cut back, 6 bases at V and 6 bases at J, with 17 bases in the middle. This CDR3 is built from 14 residues. CDR3 loop: CASRRGPGAHGYTF. CDR3 DNA sequence: TGTGCCAGCAGACGGGGCCCAGGGGCCCATGGCTACACCTTC.

Only a few counts were recorded for this clone. CDR3: CASSLLRSPTDTQYF. CDR3 DNA: TGTGCCAGCAGCTTACTGCGTTCTCCCACAGATACGCAGTATTTT. The chain has TRBV11-1 and TRBJ2-3; D gene ambiguous. CDR1 is SGHAT and CDR2 is FQDESV in the germline V gene (reference sequence). The V end was cut by 2 bases, the J end by 2 bases, with 11 bases between. The CDR3 extends over 15 amino acids.

The chain joins TRBV5-5 to TRBJ2-7; D possibly corresponds to TRBD1 (6 bases). Germline lookup yields CDR1 SGHKS and CDR2 YYEKEE (reference sequence). The CDR3 is made up of 13 amino acids. V was trimmed by 4 bases and J by 2 bases, leaving 10 bases between them. CDR3 in DNA: TGTGCCAGCAGCCCTGGGACAACCTACGAGCAGTACTTC. This codes for CASSPGTTYEQYF.

The J gene is TRBJ2-1, the V gene TRBV7-9, with no clear D. The CDR3 extends over 13 amino acids. V shed 5 bases and J shed 7 bases, with 12 bases lying between them. The V gene's germline CDR1 is SEHNR and CDR2 FQNEAQ (reference sequence). As DNA, the CDR3 is TGTGCCAGCAGCCAACCAAATCTAAATGAGCAGTTCTTC. This sequence encodes CASSQPNLNEQFF.

The rearrangement joins TRBV27 to TRBJ1-5; 7 bases are a match to TRBD1. The J segment lost 1 base and the V segment lost 3 bases, leaving 3 bases of the junction unmatched. From germline, CDR1 is MNHEY and CDR2 SMNVEV (reference sequence). The CDR3 totals 15 residues. CDR3 sequence reads: CASSFAGGSNQPQHF. The DNA of the CDR3 is TGTGCCAGCAGTTTCGCAGGGGGGAGCAATCAGCCCCAGCATTTT.

The chain employs TRBV11-3 and TRBJ2-6; TRBD1 matches 7 bases. The CDR3 length is 16 residues. The V gene end was trimmed by 1 base and the J gene end by 1 base; junction bases not matched to a gene: 1. CDR1 and CDR2 (germline): SGHNT, YENEEA. The CDR3 DNA is TGTGCCAGCAGCTTAGGGGGACAGTCTGGGGCCAACGTCCTGACTTTC. Its translation: CASSLGGQSGANVLTF. The full variable domain, its missing parts supplied by reference TRBV11-3 and TRBJ2-6, is EAGVVQSPRYKIIEKKQPVAFWCNPISGHNTLYWYLQNLGQGPELLIRYENEEAVDDSQLPKDRFSAERLKGVDSTLKIQPAELGDSAVYLCASSLGGQSGANVLTFGAGSRLTVL.

This clone occurred once. The chain combines TRBV9 with TRBJ2-1; no definite D call. Germline-derived CDR1 and CDR2 are SGDLS and YYNGEE. The CDR3 consists of 13 residues. V was cut by 0 bases and J by 7 bases, with 8 bases left in between. The CDR3, as DNA: TGTGCCAGCAGCGTAGGATCCGGGAATGAGCAGTTCTTC. Translating it yields CASSVGSGNEQFF.

For this clone: Other nucleotide sequences in the sample specify the same CDR3. The V and J genes are TRBV5-1 and TRBJ2-1; 9 bases match TRBD2. The V and J ends lost 0 bases and 5 bases, in that order; junction bases with no gene match: 3. Germline assignment: CDR1 SGHRS and CDR2 YFSETQ. There are 15 residues in the CDR3. The CDR3 DNA reads TGCGCCAGCAGCTTGGGACTAGCGGATCACAATGAGCAGTTCTTC. Protein product: CASSLGLADHNEQFF.

V and J are TRBV5-4 and TRBJ1-2; 9 bases line up with TRBD1. V gave up 2 bases and J gave up 4 bases; unmatched junction bases: 6. Per the germline V gene, CDR1 is SGHNT and CDR2 is YYREEE (reference sequence). The length of the CDR3 is 15 residues. CDR3 coding DNA: TGTGCCAGCAGCTTAAAAGGGACAGGGACCTATGGCTACACCTTC. Protein: CASSLKGTGTYGYTF.

J is TRBJ1-2 and V is TRBV4-1; 8 bases align to TRBD1. The CDR3 spans 15 residues. CDR1 is MGHRA, CDR2 YSYEKL, per germline. Trimming took 2 bases from V and 7 from J; bases not matched to a gene: 9. The CDR3 nucleotides are TGCGCCAGCAGCCAACTGGACAGGGATACTCCTGGCTACACCTTC. Its protein is CASSQLDRDTPGYTF.

Comment on this clone: The sample carries other DNA sequences with the same CDR3. The chain links TRBV2 to TRBJ2-5; 11 bases line up with TRBD2. The CDR3 extends over 14 amino acids. Germline loops: CDR1 SNHLY, CDR2 FYNNEI. J lost 1 base, V lost 6 bases, and 1 base had no gene match. The CDR3 is CASRLAGGQETQYF. In nucleotides, the CDR3 is TGTGCCAGCAGGCTAGCGGGAGGCCAAGAGACCCAGTACTTC.

The chain carries TRBV9 and TRBJ1-6, with 7 bases that match TRBD1. CDR3 length equals 15 residues. Germline V lookup: CDR1 SGDLS, CDR2 YYNGEE. V lost 0 bases, J lost 10 bases, and 7 bases stayed unmatched. CDR3 nucleotides: TGTGCCAGCAGCGTAGGGGGGACAGTAACCTCACCCCTCCACTTT. Encoded protein: CASSVGGTVTSPLHF.

The CDR3 here is CSVAPGLVHNEQFF. As DNA, the CDR3 is TGCAGCGTTGCTCCGGGACTAGTGCACAATGAGCAGTTCTTC. The chain carries TRBV29-1 and TRBJ2-1; 8 bases align to TRBD2. CDR3 size: 14 residues. V trimming: 4 bases; J trimming: 5 bases; junction bases outside the gene matches: 7. CDR1 is SQVTM and CDR2 is ANQGSEA in the germline V gene.

The V and J genes are TRBV5-1 and TRBJ2-7; 12 positions agree with TRBD1. Germline V gene lookup returns CDR1 SGHRS and CDR2 YFSETQ. V lost 3 bases, J lost 4 bases, and 11 bases stayed unmatched. The CDR3 contains 17 residues. CDR3 amino acids: CASSSPKRGQGAYEQYF. The DNA of the CDR3 is TGCGCCAGCAGCTCACCGAAAAGGGGACAGGGGGCTTACGAGCAGTACTTC.

The rearrangement links TRBV7-8 to TRBJ1-2; TRBD1 matches at 8 bases. Trimming removed 5 bases from V and 9 bases from J; junction bases left unmatched: 11. The germline gives CDR1 SGHVS, CDR2 FQNEAQ. This CDR3 has 14 residues. The CDR3 is CASSVNRGAQRYTF. CDR3 in DNA: TGTGCCAGCAGCGTAAACAGGGGGGCTCAGCGCTACACCTTC.

The CDR3 here is CASSQGVGQPQHF. CDR3 DNA sequence: TGTGCCAGCAGCCAAGGAGTCGGGCAGCCCCAGCATTTT. V and J are TRBV3-1 (or the pseudogene TRBV3-2) and TRBJ1-5, with D unclear. This CDR3 contains 13 residues. The V end was cut by 1 base, the J end by 7 bases, with 8 bases between. Germline V gene data show CDR1 as LGHDT and CDR2 as YNNKEL (reference sequence).

This chain joins TRBV19 and TRBJ1-5; TRBD1 matches at 8 bases. CDR1 LNHDA and CDR2 SQIVND come from the germline V gene (reference sequence). J was trimmed by 5 bases and V by 6 bases; bases with no gene match: 3. CDR3 length equals 13 residues. The CDR3 reads CASSTGGYQPQHF. DNA of the CDR3: TGTGCCAGTAGCACAGGGGGATATCAGCCCCAGCATTTT.

V is TRBV29-1 and J is TRBJ2-7; D is perhaps TRBD1 (6 bases). The ends were cut back, 6 bases at V and 2 bases at J, with 17 bases in the middle. This CDR3 region has 14 residues. Per the germline V gene, CDR1 is SQVTM and CDR2 is ANQGSEA. The CDR3 protein is CSVTTGIIPYEQYF. The CDR3 DNA follows: TGCAGCGTGACCACAGGGATAATTCCCTACGAGCAGTACTTC.

V gene TRBV6-2 or TRBV6-3 combines with J gene TRBJ2-3; 14 bases agree with TRBD2. The CDR3 extends over 17 amino acids. Germline loops: CDR1 MNHEY, CDR2 SVGEGT. Trimming removed 0 bases from V and 5 bases from J; junction bases left unmatched: 4. CDR3 region: CASSYSGLAGELDTQYF. The CDR3 nucleotides read TGTGCCAGCAGTTACTCGGGACTAGCGGGAGAGTTAGATACGCAGTATTTT.